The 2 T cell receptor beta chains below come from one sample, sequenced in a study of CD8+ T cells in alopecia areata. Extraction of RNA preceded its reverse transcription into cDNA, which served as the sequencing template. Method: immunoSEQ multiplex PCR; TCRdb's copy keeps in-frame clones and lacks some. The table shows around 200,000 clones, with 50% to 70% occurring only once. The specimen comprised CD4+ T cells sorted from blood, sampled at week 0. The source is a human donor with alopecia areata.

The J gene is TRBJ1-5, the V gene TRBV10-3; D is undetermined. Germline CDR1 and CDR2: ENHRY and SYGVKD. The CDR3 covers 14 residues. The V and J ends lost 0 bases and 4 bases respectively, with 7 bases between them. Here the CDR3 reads CAISESSPNQPQHF. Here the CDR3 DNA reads TGTGCCATCAGTGAGTCAAGCCCAAATCAGCCCCAGCATTTT.

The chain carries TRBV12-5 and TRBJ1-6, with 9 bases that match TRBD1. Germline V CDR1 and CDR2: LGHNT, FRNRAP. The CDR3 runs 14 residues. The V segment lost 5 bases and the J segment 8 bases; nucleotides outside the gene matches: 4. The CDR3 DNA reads TGTGCTAGTGGTCCCGGGACAGGGTATTCACCCCTCCACTTT. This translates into CASGPGTGYSPLHF.